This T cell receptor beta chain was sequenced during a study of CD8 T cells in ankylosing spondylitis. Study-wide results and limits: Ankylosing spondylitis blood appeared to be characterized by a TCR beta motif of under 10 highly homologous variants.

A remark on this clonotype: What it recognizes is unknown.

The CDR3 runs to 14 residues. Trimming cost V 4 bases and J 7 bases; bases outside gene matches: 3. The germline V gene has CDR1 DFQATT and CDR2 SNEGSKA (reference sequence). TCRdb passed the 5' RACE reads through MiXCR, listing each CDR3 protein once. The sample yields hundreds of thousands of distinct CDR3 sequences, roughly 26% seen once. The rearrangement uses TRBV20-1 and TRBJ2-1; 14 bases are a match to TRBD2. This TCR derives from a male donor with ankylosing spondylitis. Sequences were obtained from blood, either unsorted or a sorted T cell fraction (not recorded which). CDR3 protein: CSATWTSGRNEQFF. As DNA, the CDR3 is TGCAGTGCTACCTGGACTAGCGGGAGGAATGAGCAGTTCTTC.